The 7 T cell receptor beta chains presented below share a single source sample, sequenced in a study of CD8+ T cells in alopecia areata. Documented treatment: oral pan-JAK inhibitor, 5-10 mg twice daily. RNA extraction and reverse transcription yielded cDNA as sequencing template. Profiling relied on immunoSEQ multiplex PCR, and the TCRdb table lists in-frame clones only, not all of them. The sample includes fewer than 150,000 clones, around 54% of them seen just once. The input for sequencing was CD4+ T cells sorted from blood, taken at week 24, from a patient treated with tofacitinib. These receptors were collected from a human donor with alopecia areata.

The V call is TRBV23-1, the J call TRBJ2-2; D call uncertain. TRBV23-1 has ORF status, its function being uncertain. This CDR3 is built from 13 residues. V was trimmed by 7 bases and J by 2 bases, leaving 8 bases between them. The CDR3 bases are TGCGCCAGCATGAACAGAAACACCGGGGAGCTGTTTTTT. It is translated as CASMNRNTGELFF.

The V gene is TRBV25-1, the J gene TRBJ2-1; D is ambiguous. Trimming removed 1 base at V and 2 bases at J, with 0 bases between. Germline V CDR1 and CDR2: MGHDK, SYGVNS. This CDR3 is built from 12 residues. CDR3 sequence: CASSESYNEQFF. CDR3 in DNA: TGTGCCAGCAGTGAATCCTACAATGAGCAGTTCTTC.

V usage is TRBV6-5 and J usage is TRBJ2-5; no clear D gene. Deletions cut 3 bases from V and 1 base from J, with 6 bases between. CDR1 is MNHEY, CDR2 SVGAGI, per germline. The CDR3 runs to 13 residues. The chain's CDR3 is CASSYNVQETQYF. The CDR3 coding sequence is TGTGCCAGCAGTTATAATGTCCAAGAGACCCAGTACTTC.

This clone was seen a few times. The V call is TRBV7-2, the J call TRBJ2-5; the match to TRBD1 covers 11 bases. Trimming removed 4 bases from V and 5 bases from J; junction bases left unmatched: 9. Germline-derived CDR1 and CDR2 are SGHTA and FQGNSA. This CDR3 contains 16 residues. The CDR3 sequence: CASSSRTGGYLETQYF. CDR3 bases: TGTGCCAGCAGCTCCCGGACAGGGGGCTATTTGGAGACCCAGTACTTC. Filled out from reference TRBV7-2 and TRBJ2-5, the complete variable domain reads GAGVSQSPSNKVTEKGKDVELRCDPISGHTALYWYRQSLGQGLEFLIYFQGNSAPDKSGLPSDRFSAERTGGSVSTLTIQRTQQEDSAVYLCASSSRTGGYLETQYFGPGTRLLVL.

A remark on this clone: The sample has other DNA sequences that encode this CDR3 too. The chain has TRBV29-1 and TRBJ1-1; D uncertain. V was clipped by 1 base and J by 4 bases, with 10 bases between them. This CDR3 comprises 13 residues. Germline CDR1 is SQVTM and CDR2 is ANQGSEA. Written as DNA, the CDR3 is TGCAGCGTTGAAGGGGATCGGGGCACTGAAGCTTTCTTT. This codes for CSVEGDRGTEAFF.

This clone was picked up a small number of times. CDR3 residues: CASSYPTGEAFF. CDR3 nucleotide sequence: TGTGCCAGCAGTTACCCTACAGGTGAAGCTTTCTTT. This chain connects TRBV6-5 to TRBJ1-1; a weak D match, TRBD1 (5 bases). V gave up 2 bases and J gave up 7 bases, with 8 bases separating them. The CDR3 is 12 residues long. Looked up from germline, CDR1 is MNHEY and CDR2 is SVGAGI.

The J gene is TRBJ2-7, the V gene TRBV2; unclear D gene. Per the germline V gene, CDR1 is SNHLY and CDR2 is FYNNEI. The V end lost 2 bases, the J end lost 7 bases, and 12 bases lay between the germline ends. This CDR3 has 13 residues. As DNA, the CDR3 is TGTGCCAGCAGTGAACTAGTTCTTCGGGAGCAGTACTTC. Residues: CASSELVLREQYF.